Listed here are 10 T cell receptor beta chains from one sample, sequenced in a study of blood T cell repertoires in COVID-19. Profiled with immunoSEQ multiplex PCR; TCRdb holds only in-frame clones, not every one. In the table there are some 150,000 clones, almost 90% of which are singletons. Sequenced material: peripheral blood. The receptors here all came from a human donor in a cohort sampled during active COVID-19.

The chain uses TRBV28 and TRBJ2-3, with TRBD1 identical over 10 bases. The length of the CDR3 is 15 residues. The trim removed 6 bases at V and 3 bases at J, leaving 6 bases unmatched. The V gene's germline CDR1 is MDHEN and CDR2 SYDVKM. The CDR3 here is CASSKTGGKTDTQYF. Here the CDR3 DNA reads TGTGCCAGCAGCAAGACAGGGGGCAAAACAGATACGCAGTATTTT.

The CDR3 reads CASSRWDRGNEKLFF. CDR3 DNA sequence: TGTGCCAGCAGCCGATGGGACAGGGGTAATGAAAAACTGTTTTTT. This chain uses TRBV14 with TRBJ1-4, with 10 nucleotides matching TRBD1. CDR1 and CDR2 from the germline V gene are SGHDN and FVKESK. The CDR3 totals 15 residues. V dropped 4 bases and J dropped 4; count of bases not matched to a gene: 3.

CDR3 in amino acids: CASKTILTGATEAFF. The CDR3 nucleotides are TGTGCCAGTAAAACCATCCTTACTGGGGCCACTGAAGCTTTCTTT. The chain links TRBV19 to TRBJ1-1; TRBD1 might be the D (5 bases). The CDR3 length is 15 residues. CDR1 and CDR2 (germline): LNHDA, SQIVND (reference sequence). V was clipped by 7 bases and J by 4 bases, with 19 bases between them.

The chain combines TRBV11-2 with TRBJ1-2; D is uncertain. The CDR3 length is 15 residues. Per the germline V gene, CDR1 is SGHAT and CDR2 is FQNNGV. The V end was cut by 7 bases, the J end by 4 bases, with 19 bases between. The CDR3 region is CASTATPMTPYGYTF. The CDR3 nucleotides are TGTGCCAGCACCGCCACCCCGATGACTCCCTATGGCTACACCTTC.

The J gene is TRBJ1-1, the V gene TRBV6-5; a weak D match, TRBD1 (5 bases). Germline V gives CDR1 MNHEY, CDR2 SVGAGI. The CDR3 loop spans 14 amino acids. V was trimmed by 2 bases and J by 5 bases, leaving 12 bases between them. The CDR3, as DNA: TGTGCCAGCAGTTACGATGGGGCGAGAACTGAAGCTTTCTTT. Its translation is CASSYDGARTEAFF.

The genes are TRBV28 and TRBJ2-7; TRBD2 matches at 7 bases. This CDR3 region has 13 residues. J gave up 4 bases and V 5 bases, and 5 bases lay outside the gene matches. The germline CDR1 and CDR2 sequences are MDHEN and SYDVKM. The CDR3 region has the DNA TGTGCCAGCAGTGGAGGCGGGAGTTACGAGCAGTACTTC. This translates into CASSGGGSYEQYF.

This clone was seen more than once but under ten times. Additional DNA sequences in this sample encode the identical CDR3. V is TRBV27 and J is TRBJ2-1, with 10 bases matching TRBD2. Germline V gene sequence: CDR1 MNHEY, CDR2 SMNVEV (reference sequence). Trimming took 9 bases from V and 3 from J; bases not matched to a gene: 5. CDR3 size: 14 residues. CDR3 nucleotide sequence: TGTGCCAGTAAACTAGCGGGGAGCTACAATGAGCAGTTCTTC. It encodes CASKLAGSYNEQFF.

The genes are TRBV11-2 and TRBJ1-4, with D possibly being TRBD1 (6 bases). The CDR3 sequence is 16 residues long. Germline lookup yields CDR1 SGHAT and CDR2 FQNNGV. V was pared by 5 bases and J by 3 bases, with 16 bases between. CDR3 sequence: CASSKWGHVANEKLFF. The CDR3 DNA sequence: TGTGCCAGCAGCAAATGGGGACACGTTGCTAATGAAAAACTGTTTTTT.

The chain couples TRBV18 to TRBJ2-4, with 7 bases identical to TRBD1. Germline trimming cut 4 bases from V and 9 bases from J; bases unmatched to any gene: 21. The CDR3 length is 18 residues. Germline CDR1 is KGHSH and CDR2 is LQKENI. CDR3: CASSLQPGQSKQGSIQYF. CDR3 bases: TGTGCCAGCTCACTACAACCGGGACAGTCCAAACAGGGGAGCATTCAGTACTTC. Looking up the rest from reference TRBV18 and TRBJ2-4 gives the full variable domain: NAGVMQNPRHLVRRRGQEARLRCSPMKGHSHVYWYRQLPEEGLKFMVYLQKENIIDESGMPKERFSAEFPKEGPSILRIQQVVRGDSAAYFCASSLQPGQSKQGSIQYFGAGTRLSVL.

Only one count was recorded for this clone. The V call is TRBV28, the J call TRBJ2-1, with 10 bases identical to TRBD2. The germline CDR1 and CDR2 sequences are MDHEN and SYDVKM. The trim removed 4 bases at V and 6 bases at J, leaving 6 bases unmatched. The length of the CDR3 is 15 residues. In nucleotides, the CDR3 is TGTGCCAGCAGTTCGGAGGTAGCGGGGGGCAATGAGCAGTTCTTC. Encoded protein: CASSSEVAGGNEQFF.